This TCR beta chain is from a study of CD8 T cells in Susac syndrome. This CDR3 contains 15 residues. Germline V gene lookup returns CDR1 LNHNV and CDR2 YYDKDF (reference sequence). Losses at the gene ends were 0 bases for V and 0 bases for J; bases not matched to a gene: 2. RNA was extracted with the RNeasy kit, and a quantity of 0.5 to 1 ug was reverse transcribed using random hexamers. With immunoSEQ multiplex PCR, TCR beta CDR3 was amplified across 54 Vbeta and 13 Jbeta. TCRdb analysed the immunoSEQ multiplex PCR reads with MiXCR anew, one entry per CDR3 protein. The data show 350,000 to 550,000 distinct CDR3 sequences, more than 70% seen once.

The sequencing input was CD8+ T cells from PBMCs. This sequence originates from a human donor with multiple sclerosis. V is TRBV15 and J is TRBJ2-7; TRBD2 matches at 7 bases. In nucleotides, the CDR3 is TGTGCCACCAGCAGAGAGGGCGGGAGCTCCTACGAGCAGTACTTC. It specifies CATSREGGSSYEQYF.